The rows below give T cell receptor beta chains drawn from one sample of a study of cytomegalovirus exposure and HLA in healthy donors. Sequenced by immunoSEQ multiplex PCR; TCRdb stores in-frame clones only, minus some. The table shows 200,000 or so clones, with 70% to 90% occurring only once. The sequenced sample was PBMCs. Receptor source: a human donor in good health. Each CDR3 is given with its conserved first and last residue. D genes are given only for firm matches. Size is stated for part of the rows, as once, few or many counts, or as a class when the clone is expanded.

j_call	d_call	clone_size	cdr3_length	v_call	cdr3_nt	cdr3_aa
TRBJ1-4	.	few	15	TRBV11-2	TGTGCCAGCAGCTTAGATGGGGTTAGAGGAGGAAAACTGTTTTTT	CASSLDGVRGGKLFF
TRBJ2-7	.	.	15	TRBV27	TGTGCCAGCAGGACAACAGGCAAGGGCTTCTACGAGCAGTACTTC	CASRTTGKGFYEQYF
TRBJ2-2	TRBD1	.	15	TRBV28	TGTGCCAGCAAGACAGGGGGCCGGGGCACCGGGGAGCTGTTTTTT	CASKTGGRGTGELFF
TRBJ1-6	.	.	14	TRBV6-6	TGTGCCAGCAGTTCCTCCCGGGGAGATTCACCCCTCCACTTT	CASSSSRGDSPLHF
TRBJ1-5	.	.	13	TRBV7-9	TGTGCCAGCAGCTCACAGGGCCCCAAGCCCCAGCATTTT	CASSSQGPKPQHF
TRBJ2-7	.	.	14	TRBV11-1	TGTGCCAGCAAGCCGAGCCTACTCTCCTACGAGCAGTACTTC	CASKPSLLSYEQYF
TRBJ1-1	.	.	13	TRBV10-3	TGTGCCGTCTCTTATTCAGGGAACACTGAAGCTTTCTTT	CAVSYSGNTEAFF
TRBJ1-2	TRBD1	.	17	TRBV4-1	TGCGCCAGCAGCCTCCTACAGGGGGAACCCCCTAACTATGGCTACACCTTC	CASSLLQGEPPNYGYTF
TRBJ2-2	.	.	15	TRBV9	TGTGCCAGCAGCGTAGCTGGGACTTCCACCGGGGAGCTGTTTTTT	CASSVAGTSTGELFF
TRBJ2-2	.	once	12	TRBV7-9	TGTGCCAGCAGCCCTTTCACCGGGGAGCTGTTTTTT	CASSPFTGELFF
TRBJ1-1	TRBD1	.	15	TRBV7-9	TGTGCCAGCAGCTTAGGACAGGGTATCAACACTGAAGCTTTCTTT	CASSLGQGINTEAFF
TRBJ2-2	TRBD2	.	18	TRBV18	TGTGCCAGCTCACCATCTTCACTAGCGGGAGCCCAAACCGGGGAGCTGTTTTTT	CASSPSSLAGAQTGELFF
TRBJ2-1	TRBD1	.	14	TRBV19	TGTGCCACCTCCAGGACAGGGGGCTACAATGAGCAGTTCTTC	CATSRTGGYNEQFF
TRBJ1-2	.	.	13	TRBV25-1	TGTGCCAGCAGTGTGACAGGCGGGTATGGCTACACCTTC	CASSVTGGYGYTF
TRBJ2-6	TRBD1	few	15	TRBV5-1	TGCGCCAGCAGCACGGACAGGGCTGGGGCCAACGTCCTGACTTTC	CASSTDRAGANVLTF
TRBJ1-1	TRBD1	.	18	TRBV28	TGTGCCAGCCCCCGGGGGGGACAGGGGACACCTAAGAACACTGAAGCTTTCTTT	CASPRGGQGTPKNTEAFF
TRBJ2-3	.	.	15	TRBV5-1	TGCGCCAGCAGCTTGGGAATGGGGAGTGCAGATACGCAGTATTTT	CASSLGMGSADTQYF
TRBJ1-2	.	.	12	TRBV29-1	TGCAGCGTTGGTGAGGGAGGCTATGGCTACACCTTC	CSVGEGGYGYTF
TRBJ1-1	.	.	13	TRBV5-4	TGTGCCAGCAGCTTCTCGGACACCACTGAAGCTTTCTTT	CASSFSDTTEAFF
TRBJ1-2	.	once	13	TRBV6-5	TGTGCCAGCAGTTTGACAGGACTCTATGGCTACACCTTC	CASSLTGLYGYTF
TRBJ2-7	TRBD2	.	15	TRBV7-2	TGTGCCAGCAGCTTAATTAGCGGGAGGGGGAGCGAGCAGTACTTC	CASSLISGRGSEQYF
TRBJ1-4	TRBD1	.	14	TRBV6-5	TGTGCCAGCAGGGAAACAGGGGGCGGTGAAAAACTGTTTTTT	CASRETGGGEKLFF
TRBJ2-5	TRBD2	.	17	TRBV7-9	TGTGCCAGCAGCTTAGGTGTGGGACTAGCGTACGAAGAGACCCAGTACTTC	CASSLGVGLAYEETQYF
TRBJ1-2	.	.	14	TRBV27	TGTGCCAGCAGTGTATCTCCAGGGGTTCGTGGCTACACCTTC	CASSVSPGVRGYTF
TRBJ1-1	.	few	19	TRBV4-1	TGCGCCAGCAGCCAAGATCAGCCTGACAGGAGAGATTTGAACACTGAAGCTTTCTTT	CASSQDQPDRRDLNTEAFF
TRBJ2-3	.	.	15	TRBV15	TGTGCCACCAGCAGAGATTTACTAGCAGCAGATACGCAGTATTTT	CATSRDLLAADTQYF
TRBJ2-7	.	.	16	TRBV5-4	TGTGCCAGCAGCCCGGCCGGCGGGGCAAGCTCCTACGAGCAGTACTTC	CASSPAGGASSYEQYF
TRBJ1-4	.	once	16	TRBV7-6	TGTGCCAGCAGCTTAGGGGGGGGGAAAACTAATGAAAAACTGTTTTTT	CASSLGGGKTNEKLFF
TRBJ2-1	.	.	15	TRBV7-2	TGTGCCAGCAGCTTAGATCGGGGCTCCTACAATGAGCAGTTCTTC	CASSLDRGSYNEQFF
TRBJ2-1	.	.	13	TRBV13	TGTGCCAGCAGCTTGATCGGAGTGGATGAGCAGTTCTTC	CASSLIGVDEQFF
TRBJ2-7	.	.	13	TRBV23-1	TGCGCCAGCAGTCATTACCCCGGCTACGAGCAGTACTTC	CASSHYPGYEQYF
TRBJ2-1	TRBD2	.	15	TRBV2	TGTGCCAGCAACTACGCAGGACTAGCAAACAATGAGCAGTTCTTC	CASNYAGLANNEQFF
TRBJ1-1	.	few	13	TRBV4-1	TGCGCCAGCAGCGCCGCCGGCGGTACTGAAGCTTTCTTT	CASSAAGGTEAFF
TRBJ2-2	.	.	16	TRBV4-3	TGCGCCAGCAGCCAAGGGGCCGGCGGGGCTACCGGGGAGCTGTTTTTT	CASSQGAGGATGELFF
TRBJ1-1	.	.	15	TRBV4-1	TGCGCCAGCAGCCCTACGGGGAGGGTGGACACTGAAGCTTTCTTT	CASSPTGRVDTEAFF
TRBJ2-7	TRBD2	.	12	TRBV29-1	TGCAGCGTTTCGGGACTAGCAACCGAGCAGTACTTC	CSVSGLATEQYF
TRBJ2-5	TRBD2	.	14	TRBV5-4	TGTGCCAGCACTAGCGGGAGCCCGGGAGAGACCCAGTACTTC	CASTSGSPGETQYF
TRBJ2-7	TRBD1	.	16	TRBV10-3	TGTGCCATCAGTGAGTGGGGGACAGGGGGTACCTACGAGCAGTACTTC	CAISEWGTGGTYEQYF
TRBJ2-1	TRBD1	.	16	TRBV19	TGTGCCAGTAGTATCGTCGGACAGGGCGGCTACAATGAGCAGTTCTTC	CASSIVGQGGYNEQFF
TRBJ2-3	TRBD2	.	16	TRBV18	TGTGCCAGCTCACCGTTAGCGGGAGGGCCGGGAGATACGCAGTATTTT	CASSPLAGGPGDTQYF
TRBJ2-3	TRBD2	.	16	TRBV4-1	TGCGCCAGCAGCCAAGATTGGGGACTAGCTACAGATACGCAGTATTTT	CASSQDWGLATDTQYF
TRBJ1-4	.	.	15	TRBV2	TGTGCCAGCAGCGTCCAGGCAGTTCATAATGAAAAACTGTTTTTT	CASSVQAVHNEKLFF
TRBJ1-3	.	.	15	TRBV27	TGTGCCAGCAGTTTACAGGCAGCCTCTGGAAACACCATATATTTT	CASSLQAASGNTIYF
TRBJ2-3	TRBD2	.	17	TRBV7-2	TGTGCCAGCAGCTTGGCGTATAACGGGAGGGGGGCAGATACGCAGTATTTT	CASSLAYNGRGADTQYF